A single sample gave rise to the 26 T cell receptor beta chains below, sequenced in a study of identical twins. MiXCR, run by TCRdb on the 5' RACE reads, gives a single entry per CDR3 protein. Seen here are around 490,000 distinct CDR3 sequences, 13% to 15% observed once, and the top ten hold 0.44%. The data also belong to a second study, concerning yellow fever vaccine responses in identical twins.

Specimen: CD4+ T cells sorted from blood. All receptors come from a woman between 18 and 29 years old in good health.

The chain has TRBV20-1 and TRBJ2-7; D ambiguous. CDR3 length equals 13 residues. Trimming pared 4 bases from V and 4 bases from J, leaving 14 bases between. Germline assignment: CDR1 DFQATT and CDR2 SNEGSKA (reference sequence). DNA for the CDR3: TGCAGTGCTATCTCCCCCGAAAGGTACGAGCAGTACTTC. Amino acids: CSAISPERYEQYF.

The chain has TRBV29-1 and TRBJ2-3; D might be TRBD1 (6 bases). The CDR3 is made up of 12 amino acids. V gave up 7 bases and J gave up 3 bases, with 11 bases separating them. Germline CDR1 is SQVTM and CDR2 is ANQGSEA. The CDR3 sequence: CSAQGVTDTQYF. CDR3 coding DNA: TGCAGCGCACAGGGAGTAACAGATACGCAGTATTTT.

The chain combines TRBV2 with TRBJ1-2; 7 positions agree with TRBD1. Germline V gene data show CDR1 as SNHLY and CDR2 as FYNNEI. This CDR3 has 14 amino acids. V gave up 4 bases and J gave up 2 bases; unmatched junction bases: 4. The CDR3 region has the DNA TGTGCCAGCAGTGTTGAGACAGGGAACTATGGCTACACCTTC. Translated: CASSVETGNYGYTF. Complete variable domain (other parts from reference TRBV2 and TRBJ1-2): EPEVTQTPSHQVTQMGQEVILRCVPISNHLYFYWYRQILGQKVEFLVSFYNNEISEKSEIFDDQFSVERPDGSNFTLKIRSTKLEDSAMYFCASSVETGNYGYTFGSGTRLTVV.

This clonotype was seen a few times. The CDR3 loop is CASSGGSYEQYF. In DNA form, the CDR3 reads TGTGCCAGCAGTGGAGGGTCGTACGAGCAGTACTTC. This sequence joins TRBV27 and TRBJ2-7; D is perhaps TRBD2 (6 bases). V was shortened by 5 bases and J by 4 bases, with 9 bases between the two germline ends. Germline CDR1 is MNHEY and CDR2 is SMNVEV (reference sequence). The CDR3 sequence is 12 residues long.

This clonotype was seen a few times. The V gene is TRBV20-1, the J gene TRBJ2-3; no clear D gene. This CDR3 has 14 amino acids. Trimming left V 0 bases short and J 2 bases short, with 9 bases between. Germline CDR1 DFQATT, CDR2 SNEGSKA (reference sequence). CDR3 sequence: CSARDFDATDTQYF. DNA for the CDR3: TGCAGTGCTAGAGATTTTGACGCCACAGATACGCAGTATTTT.

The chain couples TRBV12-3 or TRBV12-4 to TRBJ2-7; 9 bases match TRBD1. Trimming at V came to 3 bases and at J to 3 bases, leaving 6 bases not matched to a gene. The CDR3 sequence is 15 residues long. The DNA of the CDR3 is TGTGCCAGCAGTTTTTCCGGGACAGGGATCTACGAGCAGTACGTC. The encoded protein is CASSFSGTGIYEQYV.

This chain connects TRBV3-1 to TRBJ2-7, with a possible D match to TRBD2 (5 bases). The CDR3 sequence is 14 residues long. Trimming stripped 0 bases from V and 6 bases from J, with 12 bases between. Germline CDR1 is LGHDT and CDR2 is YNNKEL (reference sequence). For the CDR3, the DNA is TGTGCCAGCAGCCAAGATGTAGCGACCATCGAGCAGTACTTC. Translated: CASSQDVATIEQYF.

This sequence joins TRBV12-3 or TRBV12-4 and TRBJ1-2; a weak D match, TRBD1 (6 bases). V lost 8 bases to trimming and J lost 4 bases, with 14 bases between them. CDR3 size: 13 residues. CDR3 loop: CASRGGPVYGYTF. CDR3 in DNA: TGTGCCAGCCGAGGGGGGCCGGTCTATGGCTACACCTTC.

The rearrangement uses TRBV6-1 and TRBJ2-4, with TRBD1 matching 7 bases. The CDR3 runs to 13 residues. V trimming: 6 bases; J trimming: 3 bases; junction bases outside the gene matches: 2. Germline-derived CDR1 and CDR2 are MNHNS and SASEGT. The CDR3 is CASRNRGKNIQYF. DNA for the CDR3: TGTGCCAGCAGAAACAGGGGCAAAAACATTCAGTACTTC.

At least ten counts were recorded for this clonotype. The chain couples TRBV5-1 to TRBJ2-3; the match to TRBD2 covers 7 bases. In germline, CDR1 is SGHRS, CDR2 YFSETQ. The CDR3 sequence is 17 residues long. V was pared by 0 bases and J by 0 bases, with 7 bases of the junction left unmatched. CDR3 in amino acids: CASSLAPAGTSTDTQYF. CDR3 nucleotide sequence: TGCGCCAGCAGCTTGGCCCCAGCGGGGACCAGCACAGATACGCAGTATTTT.

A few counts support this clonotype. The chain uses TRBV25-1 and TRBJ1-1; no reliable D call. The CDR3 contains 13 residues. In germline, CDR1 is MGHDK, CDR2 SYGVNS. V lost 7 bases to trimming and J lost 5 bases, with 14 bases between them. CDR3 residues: CASTGLGWTEAFF. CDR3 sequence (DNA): TGTGCCAGCACGGGTTTAGGCTGGACTGAAGCTTTCTTT. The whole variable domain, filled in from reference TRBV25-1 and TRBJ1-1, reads EADIYQTPRYLVIGTGKKITLECSQTMGHDKMYWYQQDPGMELHLIHYSYGVNSTEKGDLSSESTVSRIRTEHFPLTLESARPSHTSQYLCASTGLGWTEAFFGQGTRLTVV.

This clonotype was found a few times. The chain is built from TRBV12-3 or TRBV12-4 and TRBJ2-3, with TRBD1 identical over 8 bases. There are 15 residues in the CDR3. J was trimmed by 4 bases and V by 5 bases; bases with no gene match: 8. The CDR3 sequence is CASSPRTGLADTQYF. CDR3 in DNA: TGTGCCAGCAGTCCGAGGACAGGGTTGGCAGATACGCAGTATTTT.

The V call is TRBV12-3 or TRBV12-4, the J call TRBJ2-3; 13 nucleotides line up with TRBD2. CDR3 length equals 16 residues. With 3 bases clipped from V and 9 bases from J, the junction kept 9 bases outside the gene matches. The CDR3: CASSLGTSGGARTQYF. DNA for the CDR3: TGTGCCAGCAGTTTGGGTACTAGCGGGGGGGCTCGCACGCAGTATTTT.

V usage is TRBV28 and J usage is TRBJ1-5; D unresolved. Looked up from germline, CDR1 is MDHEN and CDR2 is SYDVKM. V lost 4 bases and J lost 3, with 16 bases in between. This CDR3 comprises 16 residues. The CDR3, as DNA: TGTGCCAGCAGTTCTCCGGGCTTAACGGTCAATCAGCCCCAGCATTTT. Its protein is CASSSPGLTVNQPQHF. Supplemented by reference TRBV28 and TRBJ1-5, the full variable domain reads DVKVTQSSRYLVKRTGEKVFLECVQDMDHENMFWYRQDPGLGLRLIYFSYDVKMKEKGDIPEGYSVSREKKERFSLILESASTNQTSMYLCASSSPGLTVNQPQHFGDGTRLSIL.

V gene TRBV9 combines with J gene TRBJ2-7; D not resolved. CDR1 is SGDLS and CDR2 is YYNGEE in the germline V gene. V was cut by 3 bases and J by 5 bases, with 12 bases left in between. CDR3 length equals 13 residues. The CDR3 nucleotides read TGTGCCAGCAGCGAGTTCTGGGGAAACGAGCAGTACGTC. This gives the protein CASSEFWGNEQYV.

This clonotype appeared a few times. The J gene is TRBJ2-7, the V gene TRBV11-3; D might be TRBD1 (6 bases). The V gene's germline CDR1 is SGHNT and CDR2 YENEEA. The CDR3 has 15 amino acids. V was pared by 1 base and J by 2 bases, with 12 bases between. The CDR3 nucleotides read TGTGCCAGCAGCTTAGTCGAGACAGGCCCCTACGAGCAGTACTTC. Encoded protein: CASSLVETGPYEQYF.

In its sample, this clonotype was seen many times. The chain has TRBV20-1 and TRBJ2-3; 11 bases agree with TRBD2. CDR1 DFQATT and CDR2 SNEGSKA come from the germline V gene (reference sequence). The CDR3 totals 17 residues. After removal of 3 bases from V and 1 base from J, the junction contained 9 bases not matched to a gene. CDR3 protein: CSARAGLAGQRTDTQYF. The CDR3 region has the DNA TGCAGTGCTAGGGCTGGACTAGCGGGCCAACGCACAGATACGCAGTATTTT.

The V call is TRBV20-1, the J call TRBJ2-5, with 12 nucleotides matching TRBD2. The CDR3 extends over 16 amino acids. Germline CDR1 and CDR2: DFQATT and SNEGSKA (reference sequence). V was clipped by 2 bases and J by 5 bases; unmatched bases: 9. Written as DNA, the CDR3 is TGCAGTGCTAGACGACTACCGACTAGCGGGAGTGAGACCCAGTACTTC. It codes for CSARRLPTSGSETQYF.

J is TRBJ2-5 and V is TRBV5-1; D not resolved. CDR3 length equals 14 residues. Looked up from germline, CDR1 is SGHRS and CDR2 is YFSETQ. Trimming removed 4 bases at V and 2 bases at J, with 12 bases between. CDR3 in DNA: TGCGCCAGCAGCCCCCCCGGGCCACAAGAGACCCAGTACTTC. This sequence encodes CASSPPGPQETQYF.

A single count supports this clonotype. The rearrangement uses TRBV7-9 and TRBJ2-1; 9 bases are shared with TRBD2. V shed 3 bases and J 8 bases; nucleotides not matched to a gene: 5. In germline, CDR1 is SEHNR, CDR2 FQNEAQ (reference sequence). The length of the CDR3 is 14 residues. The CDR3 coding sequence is TGTGCCAGCAGCTTGTTAGCGGGAGCGTATGAGCAGTTCTTC. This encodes CASSLLAGAYEQFF.

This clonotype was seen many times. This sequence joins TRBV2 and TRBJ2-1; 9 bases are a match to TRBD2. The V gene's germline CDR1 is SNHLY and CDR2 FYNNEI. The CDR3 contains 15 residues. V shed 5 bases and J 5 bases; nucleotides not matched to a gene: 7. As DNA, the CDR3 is TGTGCCAGCAGTCTGGTGGCGGGAGGGAACAATGAGCAGTTCTTC. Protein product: CASSLVAGGNNEQFF.

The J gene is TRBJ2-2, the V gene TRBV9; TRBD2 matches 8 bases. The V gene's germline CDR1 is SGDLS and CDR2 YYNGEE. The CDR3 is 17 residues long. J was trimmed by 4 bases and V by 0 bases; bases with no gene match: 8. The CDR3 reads CASSVAGGTSVTGELFF. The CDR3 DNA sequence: TGTGCCAGCAGCGTAGCGGGCGGGACTAGTGTCACCGGGGAGCTGTTTTTT.

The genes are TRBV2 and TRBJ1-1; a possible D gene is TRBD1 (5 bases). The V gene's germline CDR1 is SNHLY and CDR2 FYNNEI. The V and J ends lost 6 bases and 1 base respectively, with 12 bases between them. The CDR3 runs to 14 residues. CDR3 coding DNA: TGTGCCAGCAGCCTACAAAGGGGGAACACTGAAGCTTTCTTT. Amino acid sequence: CASSLQRGNTEAFF.

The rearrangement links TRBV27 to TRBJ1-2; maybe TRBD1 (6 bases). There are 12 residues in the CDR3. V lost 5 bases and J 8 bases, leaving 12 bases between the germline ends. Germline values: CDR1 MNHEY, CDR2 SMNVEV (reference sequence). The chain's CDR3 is CASSPRGGGYTF. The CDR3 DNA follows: TGTGCCAGCAGTCCCCGAGGGGGAGGCTACACCTTC.

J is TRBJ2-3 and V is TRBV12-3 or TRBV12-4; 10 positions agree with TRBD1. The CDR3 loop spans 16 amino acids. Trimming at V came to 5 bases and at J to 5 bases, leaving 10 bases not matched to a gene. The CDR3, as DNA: TGTGCCAGCAGTCGCTCCTTCGGGACAGGGGAAGATACGCAGTATTTT. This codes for CASSRSFGTGEDTQYF.

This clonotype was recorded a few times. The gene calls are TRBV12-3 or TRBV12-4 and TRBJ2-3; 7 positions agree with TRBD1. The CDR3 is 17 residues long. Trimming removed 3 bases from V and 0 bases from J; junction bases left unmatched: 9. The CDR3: CASSLSRGGLSTDTQYF. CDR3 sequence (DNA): TGTGCCAGCAGTTTGAGCAGAGGGGGCCTTAGCACAGATACGCAGTATTTT.